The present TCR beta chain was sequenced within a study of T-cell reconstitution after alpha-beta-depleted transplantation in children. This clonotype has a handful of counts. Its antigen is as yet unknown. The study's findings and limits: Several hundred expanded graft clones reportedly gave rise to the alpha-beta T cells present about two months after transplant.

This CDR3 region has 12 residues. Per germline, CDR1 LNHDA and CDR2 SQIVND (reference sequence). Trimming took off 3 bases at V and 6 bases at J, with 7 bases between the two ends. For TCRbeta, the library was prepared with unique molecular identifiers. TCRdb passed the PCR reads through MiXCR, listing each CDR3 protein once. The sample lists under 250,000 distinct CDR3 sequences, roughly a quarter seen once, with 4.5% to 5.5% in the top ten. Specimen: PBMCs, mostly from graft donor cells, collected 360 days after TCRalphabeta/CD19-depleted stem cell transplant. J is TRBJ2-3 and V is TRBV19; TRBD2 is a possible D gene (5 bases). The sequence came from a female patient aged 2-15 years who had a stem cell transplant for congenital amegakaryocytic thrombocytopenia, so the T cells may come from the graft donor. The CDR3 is CASSIGGDTQYF. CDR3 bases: TGTGCCAGTAGTATTGGCGGGGATACGCAGTATTTT. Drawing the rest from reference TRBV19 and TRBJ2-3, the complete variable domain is DGGITQSPKYLFRKEGQNVTLSCEQNLNHDAMYWYRQDPGQGLRLIYYSQIVNDFQKGDIAEGYSVSREKKESFPLTVTSAQKNPTAFYLCASSIGGDTQYFGPGTRLTVL.